This is a list of T cell receptor beta chains from one sample in a study of CXCR3-negative and CXCR3-positive naive CD8 T cells. TCRdb reprocessed the 5' RACE reads, with one entry per CDR3 protein and no DNA. There are over 100,000 distinct CDR3 sequences in the sample, with 0.4% to 0.5% held by the top ten. Sequencing was carried out using naive CXCR3+ CD8+ T cells from blood. Every receptor here comes from a human donor in good health. Some clones in this sample may be carry-over from other donors' samples. Both conserved end residues are part of each CDR3.

J	V	CDR3
TRBJ2-5	TRBV5-4	CASSGAVQETQYF
TRBJ2-1	TRBV29-1	CSVDFGPSSYNEQFF
TRBJ2-7	TRBV4-2	CASSQLDEQYF
TRBJ2-1	TRBV7-9	CASSLGGGPHEQFF
TRBJ1-1	TRBV7-9	CASSPPITMGEAFF
TRBJ2-1	TRBV7-6	CASSLAPRLAGGQSYNEQFF
TRBJ2-7	TRBV27	CASRIAGGLHEQYF
TRBJ2-6	TRBV19	CASRFLGSGANVLTF
TRBJ1-1	TRBV7-9	CASSTRTGTFAEAFF
TRBJ1-1	TRBV12-3/TRBV12-4	CASMPLLAPKNTEAFF
TRBJ2-3	TRBV20-1	CSARRPGGKADTQYF
TRBJ2-1	TRBV19	CASNEGGSYNEQFF
TRBJ2-1	TRBV5-1	CASSWVGSAEQFF
TRBJ1-5	TRBV29-1	CSVRDPASRAQHF
TRBJ2-6	TRBV7-3	CASSLSVRGSGANVLTF
TRBJ1-2	TRBV7-9	CASSSATGFNAGYTF
TRBJ2-1	TRBV2	CASEGFSGSVDEQFF
TRBJ2-7	TRBV7-6	CASSTTSVYEQYF
TRBJ1-3	TRBV7-8	CASSLGASSGNTIYF
TRBJ1-1	TRBV5-1	CASSFWGNIENTEAFF
TRBJ2-7	TRBV7-9	CASSPAATYEQYF
TRBJ2-1	TRBV20-1	CSAAPGQGSYNEQFF
TRBJ2-2	TRBV9	CASSAPGRPGELFF
TRBJ2-1	TRBV28	CASSFMSGSQHEQFF
TRBJ2-7	TRBV29-1	CSVRELGYEQYF
TRBJ2-3	TRBV7-8	CASSPMGLDPSTDTQYF
TRBJ2-1	TRBV7-8	CASFTGGAVEQFF
TRBJ2-5	TRBV12-3/TRBV12-4	CASRPGTTGRETQYF
TRBJ2-1	TRBV5-6	CASSPQGAGEQFF
TRBJ2-2	TRBV18	CASSSPGQGTGELFF
TRBJ2-2	TRBV29-1	CSVDWGTGELFF
TRBJ2-5	TRBV28	CASTSGGQETQYF
TRBJ2-5	TRBV29-1	CSVEAAGGLQETQYF
TRBJ2-7	TRBV28	CASSHHIRDRRNEQYF
TRBJ1-5	TRBV19	CASSLEGLGNQPQHF
TRBJ2-1	TRBV29-1	CSVDLLPGDRDNEQFF
TRBJ2-1	TRBV11-1	CASSFWAGMRNEQFF
TRBJ2-1	TRBV6-5	CASSRAGVGGGPYNEQFF
TRBJ1-1	TRBV6-5	CASSYWVGGQGMAEAFF
TRBJ1-2	TRBV10-3	CAISEDGYGYTF
TRBJ2-7	TRBV9	CASSVVGGSYEQYF
TRBJ1-1	TRBV4-1	CASSQVTGMGTEAFF
TRBJ2-1	TRBV5-1	CASSFLNSASGRDEQFF
TRBJ2-6	TRBV6-2/TRBV6-3	CASSYSIRTEASGANVLTF
TRBJ2-7	TRBV29-1	CSVEGGASSYEQYF
TRBJ2-1	TRBV7-9	CASSLNTALEEQFF
TRBJ2-3	TRBV29-1	CSLTVAGDYTDTQYF
TRBJ2-4	TRBV20-1	CSATPENLAKNIQYF
TRBJ2-1	TRBV7-8	CASSLEGVYNEQFF
TRBJ2-1	TRBV24-1	CATSGQLTYNEQFF
TRBJ2-3	TRBV12-3/TRBV12-4	CASSHLPDTQYF
TRBJ2-5	TRBV11-2	CASSSPWAGGKETQYF
TRBJ2-3	TRBV7-9	CASVVGRGKDTQYF
TRBJ2-7	TRBV10-3	CAISEPASGRYEQYF
TRBJ2-1	TRBV7-6	CASSSPSRTFSYNEQFF
TRBJ2-7	TRBV19	CASSTSSGFLDEQYF
TRBJ2-1	TRBV28	CASSLPTSGGFSYNEQFF
TRBJ2-3	TRBV27	CASSSRLDPDTQYF
TRBJ2-1	TRBV19	CASSIVSLASYNEQFF
TRBJ2-7	TRBV27	CASSFGIGLAPYEQYF